Below, 11 T cell receptor beta chains from the same sample are listed, as sequenced in a study of cytomegalovirus exposure and HLA in healthy donors. The PCR contained 60 Vbeta and 13 Jbeta primers. Profiling relied on immunoSEQ multiplex PCR, and the TCRdb table lists in-frame clones only, not all of them. The data show roughly 80,000 clones, 70% to 85% seen once. Source material: PBMCs. These receptors originate from a woman aged 40 to 50 in good health and CMV-seronegative.

This clone has more than one count but fewer than ten. The chain carries TRBV25-1 and TRBJ1-4, with 11 bases fitting TRBD1. Germline V CDR1 and CDR2: MGHDK, SYGVNS. V gave up 2 bases and J gave up 8 bases; unmatched junction bases: 7. The CDR3 sequence is 16 residues long. This chain's CDR3 is CASSERGQGEGEKLFF. CDR3 DNA sequence: TGTGCCAGCAGTGAAAGGGGACAGGGGGAGGGAGAAAAACTGTTTTTT. Full variable domain (missing parts from reference TRBV25-1 and TRBJ1-4): EADIYQTPRYLVIGTGKKITLECSQTMGHDKMYWYQQDPGMELHLIHYSYGVNSTEKGDLSSESTVSRIRTEHFPLTLESARPSHTSQYLCASSERGQGEGEKLFFGSGTQLSVL.

The genes are TRBV28 and TRBJ2-3; TRBD1 matches 9 bases. The germline V gene has CDR1 MDHEN and CDR2 SYDVKM. After removal of 3 bases from V and 7 bases from J, the junction contained 17 bases not matched to a gene. The CDR3 is 18 amino acids. DNA of the CDR3: TGTGCCAGCAGTTTGAACAGGGGGCGTGAGTTTGGCAGAAATACGCAGTATTTT. Its protein product is CASSLNRGREFGRNTQYF.

The table lists this clone with a few counts. The V gene is TRBV11-1, the J gene TRBJ2-1; no clear D gene. Germline CDR1 SGHAT, CDR2 FQDESV (reference sequence). The CDR3 runs 14 residues. The V end lost 1 base, the J end lost 6 bases, and 10 bases lay between the germline ends. In DNA, the CDR3 is TGTGCCAGCAGCTTAGGAGGTCCCCGCAATGAGCAGTTCTTC. It is translated as CASSLGGPRNEQFF.

Note on this clone: In the same sample, other DNA sequences code for this CDR3. The chain links TRBV28 to TRBJ2-7; TRBD1 aligns across 10 bases. The CDR3 loop spans 15 amino acids. Looked up from germline, CDR1 is MDHEN and CDR2 is SYDVKM. V was pared by 5 bases and J by 1 base, with 5 bases of the junction left unmatched. The CDR3 DNA is TGTGCCAGCAGTCCCCCGGGACAGGGGTCCTACGAGCAGTACTTC. Translation gives CASSPPGQGSYEQYF.

The chain has TRBV19 and TRBJ2-7, with 10 bases lining up with TRBD2. The CDR3 is 16 residues long. V lost 2 bases to trimming and J lost 6 bases; unmatched junction nucleotides: 10. Germline V gives CDR1 LNHDA, CDR2 SQIVND (reference sequence). The DNA of the CDR3 is TGTGCCAGTAGTATAATAAGGCCTAGCGGGGGATCCGAGCAGTACTTC. It is translated as CASSIIRPSGGSEQYF.

The chain couples TRBV5-4 to TRBJ1-6; a possible D gene is TRBD1 (5 bases). This CDR3 comprises 14 residues. Germline values: CDR1 SGHNT, CDR2 YYREEE (reference sequence). The germline V and J ends were trimmed by 2 bases and 9 bases, with 12 bases remaining between them. The CDR3 DNA reads TGTGCCAGCAGCTTTAGGGGCGGGAGTTCACCCCTCCACTTT. Its translation is CASSFRGGSSPLHF.

V gene TRBV5-6 combines with J gene TRBJ1-4; a possible D gene is TRBD1 (6 bases). Trimming took off 4 bases at V and 10 bases at J, with 23 bases between the two ends. Germline CDR1 is SGHDT and CDR2 is YYEEEE. The CDR3 sequence is 16 residues long. Written as DNA, the CDR3 is TGTGCCAGCAGCGGGGGGGGGCAGACGGCGGTGAGAAAACTGTTTTTT. Protein product: CASSGGGQTAVRKLFF.

The V gene is TRBV7-9, the J gene TRBJ1-2; 8 positions match TRBD1. From germline, CDR1 is SEHNR and CDR2 FQNEAQ (reference sequence). After removal of 1 base from V and 2 bases from J, the junction contained 6 bases not matched to a gene. The CDR3 is 16 residues long. Written as DNA, the CDR3 is TGTGCCAGCAGCTTAGGAGGACAGGGTGAAAACTATGGCTACACCTTC. Its translation is CASSLGGQGENYGYTF.

The chain couples TRBV7-9 to TRBJ2-7; D perhaps matches TRBD2 (6 bases). Germline CDR1 SEHNR, CDR2 FQNEAQ (reference sequence). This CDR3 is built from 13 residues. V lost 2 bases to trimming and J lost 7 bases, with 12 bases between them. The CDR3 region has the DNA TGTGCCAGCAGCTTATTTGACCTAGCGGAGCAGTACTTC. It translates to CASSLFDLAEQYF.

Regarding this clone: This specimen includes other DNA sequences encoding the same CDR3. The chain has TRBV6-5 and TRBJ2-5; 8 nucleotides agree with TRBD2. This CDR3 contains 14 residues. Germline lookup yields CDR1 MNHEY and CDR2 SVGAGI. V was clipped by 2 bases and J by 5 bases; unmatched bases: 4. CDR3 nucleotides: TGTGCCAGCAGTTACAGCGGGGGCGGGGAGACCCAGTACTTC. Protein: CASSYSGGGETQYF.

The V and J genes are TRBV28 and TRBJ1-1; unclear D gene. Trimming took off 1 base at V and 7 bases at J, with 10 bases between the two ends. Germline CDR1 reads MDHEN; CDR2 reads SYDVKM. The CDR3 runs to 13 residues. CDR3 sequence (DNA): TGTGCCAGCAGTTTATCCATTTACAGTGAAGCTTTCTTT. Translating gives CASSLSIYSEAFF.